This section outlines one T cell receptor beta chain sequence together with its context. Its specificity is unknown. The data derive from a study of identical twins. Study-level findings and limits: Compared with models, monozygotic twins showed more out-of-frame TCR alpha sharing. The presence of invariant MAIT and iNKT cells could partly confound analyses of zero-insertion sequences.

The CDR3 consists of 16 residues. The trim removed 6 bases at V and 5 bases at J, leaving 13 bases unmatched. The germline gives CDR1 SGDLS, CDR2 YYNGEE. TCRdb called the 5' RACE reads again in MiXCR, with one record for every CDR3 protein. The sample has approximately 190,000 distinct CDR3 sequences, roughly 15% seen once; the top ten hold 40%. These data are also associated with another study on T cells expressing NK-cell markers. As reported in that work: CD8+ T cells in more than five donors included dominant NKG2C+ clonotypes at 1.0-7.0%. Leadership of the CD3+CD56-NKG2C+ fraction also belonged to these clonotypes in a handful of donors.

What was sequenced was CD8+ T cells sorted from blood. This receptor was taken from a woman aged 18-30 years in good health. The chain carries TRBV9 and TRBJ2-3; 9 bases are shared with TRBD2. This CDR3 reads CASNKGGGAHRDTQYF. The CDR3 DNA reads TGTGCCAGCAACAAGGGCGGGGGGGCCCATAGAGATACGCAGTATTTT.